This T cell receptor (beta chain) came from a study of CDR3 diversity in severe acne. Germline CDR1 is MNHNS and CDR2 is SASEGT. This CDR3 comprises 13 residues. Using its own MiXCR run on the PCR reads, TCRdb lists one record per CDR3 protein. Of roughly 100,000 distinct CDR3 sequences in the sample, 51% were seen once. As regards this clonotype: The germline gene is not matched at one end of the junction; a read error may be the cause.

Sequenced input: blood. The origin of this receptor is a male donor with acne. The gene calls are TRBV6-1 and TRBJ2-2; perhaps D is TRBD1 or TRBD2 (5 bases each). The CDR3 sequence: CASSEGDVGELSF. The CDR3, as DNA: TGTGCCAGCAGTGAAGGGGACGTCGGGGAGCTGTCTTTT.